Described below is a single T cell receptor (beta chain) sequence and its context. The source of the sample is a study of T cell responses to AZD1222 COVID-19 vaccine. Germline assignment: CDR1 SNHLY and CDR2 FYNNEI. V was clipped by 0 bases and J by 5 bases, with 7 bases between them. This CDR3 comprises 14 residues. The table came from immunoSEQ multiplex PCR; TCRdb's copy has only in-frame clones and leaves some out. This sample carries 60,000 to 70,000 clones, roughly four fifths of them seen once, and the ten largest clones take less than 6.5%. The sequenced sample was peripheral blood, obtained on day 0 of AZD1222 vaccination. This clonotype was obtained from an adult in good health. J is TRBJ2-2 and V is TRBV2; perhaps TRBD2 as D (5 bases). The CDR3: CASSEARGTGELFF. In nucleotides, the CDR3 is TGTGCCAGCAGTGAAGCGCGAGGGACCGGGGAGCTGTTTTTT.